Following are 12 T cell receptor beta chains from one sample sequenced in a study of long-term antiretroviral therapy in people with HIV. Sequencing used immunoSEQ v3.0 at survey level. Only in-frame clones appear in the TCRdb table, and some are missing; sequencing was by immunoSEQ multiplex PCR. The sample holds about 16,000 clones, 76% seen once. The sample consisted of unsorted PBMCs, taken approximately 2.5 years before starting antiretroviral therapy. Receptors originate from a woman aged 45-65 years with HIV.

This clone has a single count. The chain is built from TRBV4-1 and TRBJ2-7; 7 bases align to TRBD2. Trimming removed 1 base from V and 4 bases from J; junction bases left unmatched: 4. Germline V CDR1 and CDR2: MGHRA, YSYEKL. The CDR3 is 14 residues long. In DNA form, the CDR3 reads TGCGCCAGCAGCCAAGTCGGGGGGAAATACGAGCAGTACTTC. This sequence encodes CASSQVGGKYEQYF.

This clone was detected only once. The rearrangement joins TRBV5-1 to TRBJ2-5; TRBD1 aligns across 7 bases. The germline gives CDR1 SGHRS, CDR2 YFSETQ. V was clipped by 4 bases and J by 5 bases; unmatched bases: 11. The CDR3 extends over 15 amino acids. CDR3 region: CASSPTGDPRETQYF. The CDR3 region has the DNA TGCGCCAGCAGCCCCACAGGGGACCCCCGGGAGACCCAGTACTTC.

The gene calls are TRBV7-3 and TRBJ2-3; D not certain. This CDR3 comprises 16 residues. Between the trimmed V and J ends, which lost 1 base and 2 bases, there was a span of 13 bases. Per germline, CDR1 SGHTA and CDR2 FQGTGA. CDR3 region: CASSLRPGLPTDTQYF. The CDR3 nucleotides are TGTGCCAGCAGCTTAAGGCCCGGCTTGCCCACAGATACGCAGTATTTT.

This clone came up once. The chain is built from TRBV10-3 and TRBJ2-7; TRBD1 is a possible D gene (6 bases). This CDR3 comprises 12 residues. Trimming shortened V by 6 bases and J by 3 bases, and 9 bases separated the two germline ends. From germline, CDR1 is ENHRY and CDR2 SYGVKD. Here the CDR3 reads CAISETGYEQYF. CDR3 DNA sequence: TGTGCCATCAGCGAGACAGGCTACGAGCAGTACTTC.

V and J are TRBV7-2 and TRBJ2-7, with 11 bases that match TRBD2. Germline V gives CDR1 SGHTA, CDR2 FQGNSA. V lost 1 base, J lost 9 bases, and 8 bases stayed unmatched. The CDR3 length is 15 residues. This CDR3 is CASSLGTSGGLRQYF. CDR3 in DNA: TGTGCCAGCAGCTTAGGAACTAGCGGGGGCCTCAGGCAGTACTTC.

This clone was seen a few times. The genes are TRBV6-1 and TRBJ2-7; 10 nucleotides line up with TRBD2. Trimming removed 4 bases from V and 3 bases from J; junction bases left unmatched: 15. CDR3 length: 18 residues. Germline lookup yields CDR1 MNHNS and CDR2 SASEGT. The CDR3 here is CASSAVRVRTSGFYEQYV. CDR3 sequence (DNA): TGTGCCAGCAGTGCGGTACGCGTGAGGACTAGCGGCTTCTACGAGCAGTACGTC.

In this sample, this clone turned up a few times. V usage is TRBV19 and J usage is TRBJ1-2, with a possible D match to TRBD1 (5 bases). The germline V gene has CDR1 LNHDA and CDR2 SQIVND (reference sequence). The CDR3 consists of 12 residues. V lost 5 bases and J 4 bases, leaving 8 bases between the germline ends. The CDR3 DNA reads as TGTGCCAGTAGTGGCGGGGCCTATGGCTACACCTTC. Amino acid sequence: CASSGGAYGYTF.

V usage is TRBV6-1 and J usage is TRBJ1-4; unclear D gene. This CDR3 is 14 amino acids long. Germline assignment: CDR1 MNHNS and CDR2 SASEGT. Trimming cost V 2 bases and J 7 bases, with 11 bases left between them. Here the CDR3 DNA reads TGTGCCAGCAGTGAAAACAGCTATACTGAAAAACTGTTTTTT. This gives the protein CASSENSYTEKLFF.

This rearrangement joins TRBV11-2 to TRBJ1-2; the D is unclear. In germline, CDR1 is SGHAT, CDR2 FQNNGV. Trimming took off 1 base at V and 8 bases at J, with 11 bases between the two ends. This CDR3 region has 13 residues. In DNA, the CDR3 is TGTGCCAGCAGCTTAGGGGAGGGAGCCGGCTACACCTTC. It encodes CASSLGEGAGYTF.

The chain links TRBV2 to TRBJ2-3; 15 nucleotides line up with TRBD2. The germline CDR1 and CDR2 sequences are SNHLY and FYNNEI. The CDR3 spans 16 residues. J lost 5 bases, V lost 7 bases, and 7 bases had no gene match. CDR3: CASTLGLAGGQDTQYF. The CDR3 nucleotides are TGTGCCAGCACCCTGGGACTAGCGGGGGGCCAAGATACGCAGTATTTT.

The rearrangement uses TRBV30 and TRBJ2-3; 11 positions match TRBD1. Germline V gives CDR1 GTSNPN, CDR2 SVGIG (reference sequence). J was trimmed by 0 bases and V by 3 bases; bases with no gene match: 2. CDR3 length: 15 residues. This CDR3 is CAWRDRGLSTDTQYF. In DNA, the CDR3 is TGTGCCTGGAGGGACAGGGGGCTTAGCACAGATACGCAGTATTTT.

This sequence joins TRBV6-5 and TRBJ2-5, with 9 bases lining up with TRBD2. The CDR3 runs 15 residues. Trimming removed 4 bases from V and 5 bases from J; junction bases left unmatched: 8. Per the germline V gene, CDR1 is MNHEY and CDR2 is SVGAGI. CDR3 sequence reads: CASSLGGGAWETQYF. DNA for the CDR3: TGTGCCAGCAGTTTGGGCGGGGGGGCCTGGGAGACCCAGTACTTC.